The TCR beta chain described here comes from a study of Ad26.COV2.S vaccination and SARS-CoV-2 variants. Overall study: Enrolled in COV1001, the donor was in the Ad26.COV2.S trial arm, which received the vaccine.

The treatment: roughly 20 received Ad26.COV2.S at low or high dose, single or two shots; about 5 received placebo; per-sample allocation not given. Sampling happened 63 days after the first vaccine or placebo injection. Germline assignment: CDR1 LNHDA and CDR2 SQIVND (reference sequence). V dropped 4 bases and J dropped 3; count of bases not matched to a gene: 10. The CDR3 covers 17 residues. Here immunoSEQ multiplex PCR was the method, and the copy in TCRdb shows in-frame clones only, minus some. The sample includes hundreds of thousands of clones, more than 70% of them seen just once. The sequencing here drew on peripheral blood, taken in a trial of Ad26.COV2.S vaccine versus placebo. This receptor was taken from a person between 18 and 59 years old who received the Ad26.COV2.S COVID-19 vaccine or a placebo. The V call is TRBV19, the J call TRBJ1-5, with 9 bases identical to TRBD1. CDR3 sequence (DNA): TGTGCCAGTAGTAGCCGTCCCGGGACAGGGACCAATCAGCCCCAGCATTTT. It specifies CASSSRPGTGTNQPQHF.